Listed below are T cell receptor beta chains from one sample, sequenced in a study of blood T cell repertoires in COVID-19. Using immunoSEQ multiplex PCR, the repertoire was profiled, and TCRdb retains in-frame clones only, with some absent. The table shows 330,000 or so clones, with under 95% occurring only once. The material sequenced was PBMCs or T cells enriched from blood (not recorded which). These TCRs come from a woman in her twenties or thirties who had recovered from COVID-19. CDR3s include the opening cysteine and the closing phenylalanine or tryptophan. Each record gives: D gene, V gene, clone size, J gene, CDR3 DNA, CDR3 protein. A D gene is named only where the DNA matches it firmly. The size of a clone is reported for some rows only, either as once, few or many, or as a class for expanded clones.

NA	TRBV2	NA	TRBJ1-6	TGTGCCAGCAGTGGATCGGTTCTTCCCCTCCACTTT	CASSGSVLPLHF
NA	TRBV6-2/TRBV6-3	NA	TRBJ1-3	TGTGCCAGCAGTAACCCGAGCTCTGGAAACACCATATATTTT	CASSNPSSGNTIYF
NA	TRBV15	once	TRBJ1-2	TGTGCCACCAGCAGCCCCACGGGGGTCTACTATGGCTACACCTTC	CATSSPTGVYYGYTF
NA	TRBV28	NA	TRBJ1-2	TGTGCCAGCAGTTCCTCCCAGGGTTACTATGGCTACACCTTC	CASSSSQGYYGYTF
NA	TRBV6-2/TRBV6-3	NA	TRBJ2-3	TGTGCCAGCAGTTACGAGCTTACAGATACGCAGTATTTT	CASSYELTDTQYF
TRBD1	TRBV28	NA	TRBJ1-1	TGTGCCAGCAGTTTTGGGGACAGGGGAGAGAAAGCTTTCTTT	CASSFGDRGEKAFF
TRBD1	TRBV28	NA	TRBJ2-7	TGTGCCAGCAGTCCGGGACAGGGGAGGGAGCAGTACTTC	CASSPGQGREQYF
NA	TRBV12-3/TRBV12-4	NA	TRBJ1-2	TGTGCCAGCAGTTTCAAACAGGGTGGCTACACCTTC	CASSFKQGGYTF
TRBD1	TRBV5-5	NA	TRBJ2-7	TGTGCCAGCAGCCCTCGACAGGGCAGGTACGAGCAGTACTTC	CASSPRQGRYEQYF
TRBD2	TRBV9	NA	TRBJ2-7	TGTGCCAGCAGCGTCGATAGCGGGAGGGCCTACGAGCAGTACTTC	CASSVDSGRAYEQYF
NA	TRBV27	NA	TRBJ1-3	TGTGCCAGCAGTACAACAGCTTCTGGAAACACCATATATTTT	CASSTTASGNTIYF
TRBD1	TRBV24-1	NA	TRBJ2-3	TGTGCCACCAGTGAGGGTGGGACAGGGGTAGATACGCAGTATTTT	CATSEGGTGVDTQYF
TRBD2	TRBV7-8	NA	TRBJ2-2	TGTGCCAGCAGCCGGCCAGCGGGATACACCGGGGAGCTGTTTTTT	CASSRPAGYTGELFF
NA	TRBV4-1	NA	TRBJ2-4	TGCGCCAGCAGCCAACCCACAGGGTATGGGGCCAAAAACATTCAGTACTTC	CASSQPTGYGAKNIQYF
TRBD2	TRBV11-1	NA	TRBJ2-5	TGTGCCAGCAGCTTAGTGGGGACTAGCGGCCAAGAGACCCAGTACTTC	CASSLVGTSGQETQYF
NA	TRBV9	NA	TRBJ2-6	TGTGCCAGCAGCGTATCGGGTCCTGGGGCCAACGTCCTGACTTTC	CASSVSGPGANVLTF
TRBD2	TRBV28	NA	TRBJ2-7	TGTGCCAGCAGCACAGGGACTAGCGGGAGGGATTCCTACGAGCAGTACTTC	CASSTGTSGRDSYEQYF
NA	TRBV11-2	NA	TRBJ1-6	TGTGCCAGCAGCGGGCCCCAACAGGGCCGGAATTCACCCCTCCACTTT	CASSGPQQGRNSPLHF
NA	TRBV27	NA	TRBJ2-2	TGTGCCAGCAGTCCCCGGGGAGACCAGAACACCGGGGAGCTGTTTTTT	CASSPRGDQNTGELFF
NA	TRBV19	few	TRBJ1-5	TGTGCCAGTAGCCCTATAGGGGAATTGAGCAATCAGCCCCAGCATTTT	CASSPIGELSNQPQHF
TRBD2	TRBV28	NA	TRBJ2-1	TGTGCCAGCAGCCAGCTAGCGGGCCCCTACAATGAGCAGTTCTTC	CASSQLAGPYNEQFF
TRBD1	TRBV5-1	NA	TRBJ1-1	TGCGCCAGCAGCTCGACAACAGGGGGAAGCACTGAAGCTTTCTTT	CASSSTTGGSTEAFF
TRBD1	TRBV10-3	NA	TRBJ2-7	TGTGCCATCAGTGAGGGGACAGGGAACGAGCAGTACTTC	CAISEGTGNEQYF
NA	TRBV29-1	once	TRBJ1-2	TGCAGCGTAGGCGGAGGGAGCTCTAACTATGGCTACACCTTC	CSVGGGSSNYGYTF
TRBD2	TRBV24-1	NA	TRBJ2-3	TGTGCCACCGAGCATGGGGCGGGGGGTCCAGATACGCAGTATTTT	CATEHGAGGPDTQYF
NA	TRBV7-9	NA	TRBJ2-2	TGTGCCAGCAGCCCGAAGATTGGGGACACTACCAGGGAGCTGTTTTTT	CASSPKIGDTTRELFF
TRBD2	TRBV11-3	once	TRBJ2-3	TGTGCCAGCAGCGCCGACGGGGGGGCCGGGGATACGCAGTATTTT	CASSADGGAGDTQYF
NA	TRBV10-3	NA	TRBJ1-5	TGTGCCATCGCGGGAAATTCCAATCAGCCCCAGCATTTT	CAIAGNSNQPQHF
TRBD1	TRBV28	NA	TRBJ1-5	TGTGCCAGCAGTCTGGGACAGGGGGACCATCAGCCCCAGCATTTT	CASSLGQGDHQPQHF
NA	TRBV11-1	NA	TRBJ2-7	TGTGCCAGCAGCTTTGGAGGGGAGCAGTACTTC	CASSFGGEQYF
TRBD2	TRBV24-1	NA	TRBJ2-1	TGTGCCACCGGGACTAGCGGGATTAATGAGCAGTTCTTC	CATGTSGINEQFF
TRBD1	TRBV7-8	NA	TRBJ1-5	TGTGCCAGCAGCTTTGGGGACAGAAATCAGCCCCAGCATTTT	CASSFGDRNQPQHF
NA	TRBV5-3	NA	TRBJ1-2	TGTGCCAGAAGCAGACAGGTGAACTATGGCTACACCTTC	CARSRQVNYGYTF
NA	TRBV6-1	NA	TRBJ2-1	TGTGCCAGCAGTGAAGTACTAGCCAATGAGCAGTTCTTC	CASSEVLANEQFF
NA	TRBV7-7	NA	TRBJ1-2	TGTGCTAGCAGCTTCGTCCCCGGAGGGGCGTCAGGCGGCTACACCTTC	CASSFVPGGASGGYTF
TRBD1	TRBV7-2	NA	TRBJ2-7	TGTGCCAGCAGCACAGGGGGCACCTACGAGCAGTACTTC	CASSTGGTYEQYF
TRBD2	TRBV13	NA	TRBJ2-1	TGTGCCAGCAGCTTTCTAGCGGGAGGGCTGGATGAGCAGTTCTTC	CASSFLAGGLDEQFF
NA	TRBV5-1	NA	TRBJ2-7	TGCGCCAGCAGCTTGGATGTCCCCATCCACGAGCAGTACTTC	CASSLDVPIHEQYF
TRBD1	TRBV28	NA	TRBJ1-6	TGTGCCAGCAGTTTAGGGAGACAGGGTCGGTCACCCCTCCACTTT	CASSLGRQGRSPLHF
NA	TRBV7-2	once	TRBJ2-3	TGTGCCAGCAGCTCACCAGGCCTCAGGAATACGCAGTATTTT	CASSSPGLRNTQYF
NA	TRBV25-1	NA	TRBJ2-2	TGTGCCAGCAGTGCAACTGGGAGGCTGGCCGGGGAGCTGTTTTTT	CASSATGRLAGELFF
TRBD1	TRBV28	NA	TRBJ2-1	TGTGCCAGCACCCGCAGAACAGGGGATGAGCAGTTCTTC	CASTRRTGDEQFF